These 29 T cell receptor beta chains share one sample of origin, sequenced in a study of blood T cell repertoires in COVID-19 (dated by TCRdb to 2020 to 2021). The receptor library was made with the immunoSEQ multiplex PCR assay. The clones in this table, taken by TCRdb from immuneACCESS, are in-frame only. Not every clone is retained; where verified, under half of the shortfall comes from an unresolved V gene, and the cause of the rest is unknown. Counted in this sample were 70,000 or so clones; about 92% of them appeared once. The ten largest clonotypes hold approximately 1.5% of the sample. Sample: peripheral blood. These receptors were taken from a man aged 45-60 years with acute or convalescent COVID-19.

The CDR3, as DNA: TGTGCCAGCAGCGGGCTTGGGACAGGGGATCAGCCCCAGCATTTT. As protein: CASSGLGTGDQPQHF. This chain links TRBV5-5 with TRBJ1-5, with TRBD1 matching 10 bases. Germline loops: CDR1 SGHKS, CDR2 YYEKEE (reference sequence). Trimming cost V 4 bases and J 5 bases; bases outside gene matches: 6. There are 15 residues in the CDR3. The full variable domain, its missing parts supplied by reference TRBV5-5 and TRBJ1-5, is DAGVTQSPTHLIKTRGQQVTLRCSPISGHKSVSWYQQVLGQGPQFIFQYYEKEERGRGNFPDRFSARQFPNYSSELNVNALLLGDSALYLCASSGLGTGDQPQHFGDGTRLSIL.

The DNA for the CDR3 is TGTGCCTCCTACCCCACGGGGGATACGCAGTATTTT. It yields the protein CASYPTGDTQYF. This chain links TRBV2 with TRBJ2-3; a possible D gene is TRBD2 (5 bases). Per the germline V gene, CDR1 is SNHLY and CDR2 is FYNNEI. This CDR3 is built from 12 residues. Between the trimmed V and J ends, which lost 11 bases and 6 bases, there was a span of 15 bases. The full variable domain, completed using reference TRBV2 and TRBJ2-3, is EPEVTQTPSHQVTQMGQEVILRCVPISNHLYFYWYRQILGQKVEFLVSFYNNEISEKSEIFDDQFSVERPDGSNFTLKIRSTKLEDSAMYFCASYPTGDTQYFGPGTRLTVL.

The genes are TRBV15 and TRBJ1-5; a possible D gene is TRBD1 (5 bases). Trimming took 1 base from V and 2 from J, leaving 9 bases between them. The CDR3 has 15 residues. The V gene's germline CDR1 is LNHNV and CDR2 YYDKDF (reference sequence). CDR3: CATSRVRVGNQPQHF. Written as DNA, the CDR3 is TGTGCCACCAGCAGAGTCAGGGTGGGCAATCAGCCCCAGCATTTT. The full variable domain, its missing parts supplied by reference TRBV15 and TRBJ1-5, is DAMVIQNPRYQVTQFGKPVTLSCSQTLNHNVMYWYQQKSSQAPKLLFHYYDKDFNNEADTPDNFQSRRPNTSFCFLDIRSPGLGDTAMYLCATSRVRVGNQPQHFGDGTRLSIL.

The V gene is TRBV14, the J gene TRBJ2-3, with 8 bases fitting TRBD2. V shed 4 bases, J shed 3 bases, and the junction held 9 bases outside the gene matches. This CDR3 contains 16 residues. Germline lookup yields CDR1 SGHDN and CDR2 FVKESK. CDR3 amino acids: CASSLRVAGSTDTQYF. The CDR3 DNA reads as TGTGCCAGCAGCCTTAGAGTAGCGGGATCAACAGATACGCAGTATTTT.

In its sample, this clone was seen a few times. The chain couples TRBV6-1 to TRBJ1-5; D ambiguous. Per germline, CDR1 MNHNS and CDR2 SASEGT. The CDR3 is 15 amino acids. Trimming took 0 bases from V and 6 from J, leaving 12 bases between them. CDR3 protein: CASSEASWAGQPQHF. In DNA form, the CDR3 reads TGTGCCAGCAGTGAAGCGTCGTGGGCGGGTCAGCCCCAGCATTTT.

This chain uses TRBV27 with TRBJ2-1, with TRBD1 identical over 10 bases. Germline CDR1 is MNHEY and CDR2 is SMNVEV (reference sequence). The CDR3 is made up of 18 amino acids. V was clipped by 6 bases and J by 2 bases; unmatched bases: 13. The CDR3 region has the DNA TGTGCCAGCAGCCGAGGGAGTACCGGGACAGGGGCCTACAATGAGCAGTTCTTC. Its protein product is CASSRGSTGTGAYNEQFF.

In the case of this clone: The sample has other DNA sequences that encode this CDR3 too. This sequence joins TRBV18 and TRBJ1-5; 7 nucleotides match TRBD1. Germline V gives CDR1 KGHSH, CDR2 LQKENI. CDR3 length: 14 residues. Trimming cost V 3 bases and J 3 bases; bases outside gene matches: 2. CDR3 nucleotides: TGTGCCAGCTCACCGGGACAGTCCAATCAGCCCCAGCATTTT. Amino acid sequence: CASSPGQSNQPQHF.

This chain connects TRBV27 to TRBJ2-7, with TRBD2 identical over 8 bases. V was clipped by 5 bases and J by 4 bases; unmatched bases: 10. The CDR3 runs to 15 residues. CDR1 is MNHEY and CDR2 is SMNVEV in the germline V gene (reference sequence). This chain's CDR3 is CASSALLAGLYEQYF. Here the CDR3 DNA reads TGTGCCAGCAGTGCTCTGCTAGCGGGCTTATACGAGCAGTACTTC.

This chain joins TRBV5-1 and TRBJ2-2; D possibly corresponds to TRBD2 (5 bases). V gave up 4 bases and J gave up 1 base, with 11 bases separating them. Germline V gene data show CDR1 as SGHRS and CDR2 as YFSETQ. The CDR3 is 15 amino acids. This CDR3 reads CASSRGTVNTGELFF. Here the CDR3 DNA reads TGCGCCAGCAGCCGGGGAACAGTGAACACCGGGGAGCTGTTTTTT. Complete variable domain (other parts from reference TRBV5-1 and TRBJ2-2): KAGVTQTPRYLIKTRGQQVTLSCSPISGHRSVSWYQQTPGQGLQFLFEYFSETQRNKGNFPGRFSGRQFSNSRSEMNVSTLELGDSALYLCASSRGTVNTGELFFGEGSRLTVL.

The rearrangement links TRBV10-3 to TRBJ2-1; maybe TRBD1 (6 bases). Germline CDR1 ENHRY, CDR2 SYGVKD. The V end lost 8 bases, the J end lost 5 bases, and 10 bases lay between the germline ends. CDR3 length: 12 amino acids. The CDR3 DNA reads TGTGCCATCGCGTACAGGGACAATGAGCAGTTCTTC. It encodes CAIAYRDNEQFF.

The chain links TRBV6-5 to TRBJ2-5; tentative D call: TRBD2 (6 bases). Germline V gene sequence: CDR1 MNHEY, CDR2 SVGAGI. The CDR3 runs to 15 residues. Trimming removed 8 bases at V and 3 bases at J, with 19 bases between. As DNA, the CDR3 is TGTGCCAGCTCGGACTTGGGGGGAACTAAAGAGACCCAGTACTTC. Translation gives CASSDLGGTKETQYF.

A note on this clone: Distinct nucleotide sequences in the sample also encode this CDR3. This chain joins TRBV6-5 and TRBJ2-7; TRBD1 matches 7 bases. CDR1 and CDR2 from the germline V gene are MNHEY and SVGAGI. V lost 5 bases, J lost 2 bases, and 6 bases stayed unmatched. The CDR3 loop spans 14 amino acids. The CDR3 DNA is TGTGCCAGCAGTATGACAGGGAGTCCCTACGAGCAGTACTTC. Amino acids: CASSMTGSPYEQYF.

This clone was seen more than once but under ten times. This chain uses TRBV6-2 or TRBV6-3 with TRBJ2-5; 10 bases fit TRBD1. The CDR3 covers 14 residues. J was trimmed by 5 bases and V by 2 bases; bases with no gene match: 2. Looked up from germline, CDR1 is MNHEY and CDR2 is SVGEGT. The CDR3 coding sequence is TGTGCCAGCAGTTACAGGACAGGGGGGGAGACCCAGTACTTC. Translation gives CASSYRTGGETQYF.

The chain employs TRBV15 and TRBJ1-5; D remains ambiguous. The CDR3 has 14 residues. The V and J ends lost 0 bases and 3 bases respectively, with 6 bases between them. CDR1 and CDR2 (germline): LNHNV, YYDKDF (reference sequence). The chain's CDR3 is CATSRDRDNQPQHF. CDR3 bases: TGTGCCACCAGCAGAGATCGGGACAATCAGCCCCAGCATTTT.

The chain combines TRBV19 with TRBJ1-4; tentative D call: TRBD1 (6 bases). The V end lost 8 bases, the J end lost 6 bases, and 19 bases lay between the germline ends. The CDR3 has 15 residues. Per the germline V gene, CDR1 is LNHDA and CDR2 is SQIVND (reference sequence). The CDR3 coding sequence is TGTGCCAGTGGTTCTCGGCGTCAGGGGCATGAAAAACTGTTTTTT. This encodes CASGSRRQGHEKLFF.

V gene TRBV19 combines with J gene TRBJ1-2, with D possibly being TRBD1 (6 bases). CDR1 LNHDA and CDR2 SQIVND come from the germline V gene (reference sequence). Deletions cut 9 bases from V and 5 bases from J, with 16 bases between. The CDR3 sequence is 13 residues long. DNA for the CDR3: TGTGCCAGCGCCGGGACAAAAAAATATGGCTACACCTTC. This encodes CASAGTKKYGYTF.

The chain carries TRBV7-9 and TRBJ2-7; the D gene is possibly TRBD1 (7 bases). Per germline, CDR1 SEHNR and CDR2 FQNEAQ (reference sequence). The CDR3 length is 16 residues. The germline V and J ends were trimmed by 4 bases and 3 bases, with 19 bases remaining between them. CDR3: CASSSRGGGTVYEQYF. The CDR3 region has the DNA TGTGCCAGCAGCTCCAGAGGAGGGGGGACAGTCTACGAGCAGTACTTC. The full variable domain, completed using reference TRBV7-9 and TRBJ2-7, is DTGVSQNPRHKITKRGQNVTFRCDPISEHNRLYWYRQTLGQGPEFLTYFQNEAQLEKSRLLSDRFSAERPKGSFSTLEIQRTEQGDSAMYLCASSSRGGGTVYEQYFGPGTRLTVT.

The chain couples TRBV11-2 to TRBJ2-5; TRBD2 matches at 8 bases. There are 13 residues in the CDR3. Germline lookup yields CDR1 SGHAT and CDR2 FQNNGV. V trimming: 1 base; J trimming: 5 bases; junction bases outside the gene matches: 0. CDR3 coding DNA: TGTGCCAGCAGCTTAGGACTAGCGGAGACCCAGTACTTC. Translating it yields CASSLGLAETQYF. The full variable domain, rest sourced from reference TRBV11-2 and TRBJ2-5, is EAGVAQSPRYKIIEKRQSVAFWCNPISGHATLYWYQQILGQGPKLLIQFQNNGVVDDSQLPKDRFSAERLKGVDSTLKIQPAKLEDSAVYLCASSLGLAETQYFGPGTRLLVL.

The rearrangement joins TRBV4-1 to TRBJ2-7; 7 nucleotides match TRBD2. The CDR3 is 15 amino acids. CDR1 and CDR2 (germline): MGHRA, YSYEKL. Trimming took 3 bases from V and 4 from J; bases not matched to a gene: 9. The DNA of the CDR3 is TGCGCCAGCAGCCAGGGCAGCGGGAAGGTGTACGAGCAGTACTTC. Protein: CASSQGSGKVYEQYF.

V usage is TRBV7-2 and J usage is TRBJ1-3; weak D call: TRBD1 (5 bases). Germline CDR1 reads SGHTA; CDR2 reads FQGNSA. This CDR3 contains 14 residues. The ends were cut back, 5 bases at V and 0 bases at J, with 8 bases in the middle. CDR3 sequence (DNA): TGTGCCAGCAGCCTAACAGGCTCTGGAAACACCATATATTTT. Translation: CASSLTGSGNTIYF. Combining the CDR3 with reference TRBV7-2 and TRBJ1-3 gives the whole variable domain GAGVSQSPSNKVTEKGKDVELRCDPISGHTALYWYRQSLGQGLEFLIYFQGNSAPDKSGLPSDRFSAERTGGSVSTLTIQRTQQEDSAVYLCASSLTGSGNTIYFGEGSWLTVV.

This sequence joins TRBV5-1 and TRBJ2-3; 9 bases are a match to TRBD2. Germline V lookup: CDR1 SGHRS, CDR2 YFSETQ. The CDR3 contains 16 residues. Trimming at V came to 0 bases and at J to 2 bases, leaving 4 bases not matched to a gene. The CDR3 sequence: CASSLGLAGSTDTQYF. The DNA of the CDR3 is TGCGCCAGCAGCTTGGGGCTAGCGGGGTCCACAGATACGCAGTATTTT.

This chain uses TRBV14 with TRBJ1-1; D not certain. CDR1 is SGHDN and CDR2 is FVKESK in the germline V gene. V gave up 2 bases and J gave up 5 bases, with 9 bases separating them. This CDR3 spans 13 amino acids. The chain's CDR3 is CASSQRAGTEAFF. CDR3 bases: TGTGCCAGCAGCCAAAGAGCGGGTACTGAAGCTTTCTTT.

The rearrangement links TRBV21-1 to TRBJ2-2; the D call in the table, TRBD1, was not verified against the DNA. TRBV21-1 is shown as a pseudogene. This CDR3 comprises 17 residues. The CDR3 coding sequence is TGTGCCAGCAGCAAAGTCCCTCGACAGGGTGGGACCGGGGAGCTGTTTTTT. Its protein is CASSKVPRQGGTGELFF.

The table lists this clone with a count of one. This rearrangement joins TRBV7-9 to TRBJ2-5; 10 nucleotides match TRBD1. In germline, CDR1 is SEHNR, CDR2 FQNEAQ (reference sequence). The CDR3 length is 13 residues. Trimming took 5 bases from V and 7 from J; bases not matched to a gene: 4. CDR3 in amino acids: CASSRGQGGTQYF. The CDR3 nucleotides read TGTGCCAGCAGCCGAGGACAGGGGGGGACCCAGTACTTC.

This chain uses TRBV28 with TRBJ1-4; TRBD1 agrees at 8 bases. Germline V CDR1 and CDR2: MDHEN, SYDVKM. The CDR3 has 14 amino acids. Germline trimming cut 6 bases from V and 3 bases from J; bases unmatched to any gene: 3. The CDR3 DNA reads TGTGCCAGCAGGCTGGACAGGGCTAATGAAAAACTGTTTTTT. Translating gives CASRLDRANEKLFF. The variable domain in full, completed from reference TRBV28 and TRBJ1-4, reads DVKVTQSSRYLVKRTGEKVFLECVQDMDHENMFWYRQDPGLGLRLIYFSYDVKMKEKGDIPEGYSVSREKKERFSLILESASTNQTSMYLCASRLDRANEKLFFGSGTQLSVL.

The chain joins TRBV29-1 to TRBJ2-2, with 12 bases identical to TRBD1. This CDR3 comprises 16 residues. CDR1 and CDR2 from the germline V gene are SQVTM and ANQGSEA. V dropped 3 bases and J dropped 4; count of bases not matched to a gene: 6. CDR3 amino acids: CSVEGTGGAGTGELFF. In nucleotides, the CDR3 is TGCAGCGTTGAGGGGACAGGGGGCGCGGGCACCGGGGAGCTGTTTTTT.

The chain joins TRBV5-5 to TRBJ1-5; D is undetermined. This CDR3 is 14 amino acids long. V was shortened by 1 base and J by 7 bases, with 12 bases between the two germline ends. Germline V gene lookup returns CDR1 SGHKS and CDR2 YYEKEE (reference sequence). The CDR3 is CASSLWAGRQPQHF. CDR3 DNA sequence: TGTGCCAGCAGCTTGTGGGCAGGCCGGCAGCCCCAGCATTTT.

This chain connects TRBV6-5 to TRBJ2-7, with 8 nucleotides matching TRBD1. Germline V CDR1 and CDR2: MNHEY, SVGAGI. This CDR3 has 11 residues. V shed 5 bases and J 13 bases; nucleotides not matched to a gene: 7. Here the CDR3 DNA reads TGTGCCAGCAGTCGGGGACAGGCTACATACTTC. Encoded protein: CASSRGQATYF.

Only one count was recorded for this clone. The rearrangement joins TRBV6-2 or TRBV6-3 to TRBJ2-7; D possibly corresponds to TRBD2 (5 bases). The CDR3 is made up of 13 amino acids. Germline V gene sequence: CDR1 MNHEY, CDR2 SVGEGT. The ends were cut back, 3 bases at V and 2 bases at J, with 8 bases in the middle. The CDR3 coding sequence is TGTGCCAGCAGTTATCGGGGTGCCTACGAGCAGTACGTC. It is translated as CASSYRGAYEQYV.